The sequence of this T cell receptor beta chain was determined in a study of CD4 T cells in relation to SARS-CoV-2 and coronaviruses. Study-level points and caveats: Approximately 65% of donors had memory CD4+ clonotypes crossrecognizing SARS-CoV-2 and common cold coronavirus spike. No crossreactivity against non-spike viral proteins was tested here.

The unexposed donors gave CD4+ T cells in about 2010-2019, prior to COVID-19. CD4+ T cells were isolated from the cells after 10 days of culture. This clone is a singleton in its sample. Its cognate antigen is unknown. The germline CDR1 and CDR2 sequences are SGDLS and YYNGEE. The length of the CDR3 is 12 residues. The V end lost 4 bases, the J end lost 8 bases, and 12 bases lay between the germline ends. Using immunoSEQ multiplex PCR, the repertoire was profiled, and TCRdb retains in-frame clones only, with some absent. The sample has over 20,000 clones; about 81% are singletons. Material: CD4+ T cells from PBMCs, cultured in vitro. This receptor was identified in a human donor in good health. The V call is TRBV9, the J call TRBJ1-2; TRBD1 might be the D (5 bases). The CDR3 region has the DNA TGTGCCAGCAGCAAAGTCGGGGGGGGCTACACCTTC. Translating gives CASSKVGGGYTF.